One and the same sample provided the 9 T cell receptor beta chains below, sequenced in a study of blood T cell repertoires in COVID-19 (dated by TCRdb to about 2020). The library was prepared using the immunoSEQ multiplex PCR assay. TCRdb holds this immuneACCESS table with in-frame rearrangements only. Some clones are missing; in checked studies, unresolved V genes explain under half, and the rest has no known cause. Here the sample has roughly 200,000 clones; 80% to 90% occur a single time. The ten largest clones capture 2.5% to 3.5% of the sample. Sequences were obtained from PBMCs or T cells enriched from blood (not recorded which). These receptors were taken from a woman between 50 and 59 years old in a cohort exposed to, infected with or recovered from COVID-19 (not recorded which).

The chain uses TRBV7-2 and TRBJ1-4; possibly TRBD1 for D (6 bases). Germline CDR1 reads SGHTA; CDR2 reads FQGNSA. Trimming pared 5 bases from V and 8 bases from J, leaving 15 bases between. This CDR3 spans 14 amino acids. CDR3 nucleotide sequence: TGTGCCAGCAGCAGGGGGAGGGGTGTGGAAAAACTGTTTTTT. It encodes CASSRGRGVEKLFF. The whole variable domain, filled in from reference TRBV7-2 and TRBJ1-4, reads GAGVSQSPSNKVTEKGKDVELRCDPISGHTALYWYRQSLGQGLEFLIYFQGNSAPDKSGLPSDRFSAERTGGSVSTLTIQRTQQEDSAVYLCASSRGRGVEKLFFGSGTQLSVL.

The rearrangement links TRBV19 to TRBJ2-4; 10 nucleotides align to TRBD1. With V trimmed by 6 bases and J by 2 bases, 10 bases remained unmatched. This CDR3 is 17 amino acids long. The V gene's germline CDR1 is LNHDA and CDR2 SQIVND (reference sequence). The CDR3 reads CASRTPGTGETKNIQYF. Written as DNA, the CDR3 is TGTGCCAGTAGGACACCCGGGACAGGGGAGACCAAAAACATTCAGTACTTC.

The genes are TRBV19 and TRBJ1-1; a weak D match, TRBD1 (5 bases). This CDR3 is built from 13 residues. Germline V gene lookup returns CDR1 LNHDA and CDR2 SQIVND (reference sequence). V lost 5 bases, J lost 8 bases, and 15 bases lay in between. The DNA of the CDR3 is TGTGCCAGTAGTGTCAGGGAGGCCTTGGAAGCTTTCTTT. It encodes CASSVREALEAFF.

V usage is TRBV7-2 and J usage is TRBJ2-7; 9 bases map to TRBD2. The CDR3 is 19 amino acids. CDR1 and CDR2 from the germline V gene are SGHTA and FQGNSA. V lost 2 bases and J lost 6; bases outside the gene matches: 20. The CDR3 region has the DNA TGTGCCAGCAGCTTAAAGGGGGCGGGGGGGCCCTTCAAACCCTCCGAGCAGTACTTC. Translation: CASSLKGAGGPFKPSEQYF.

V usage is TRBV9 and J usage is TRBJ2-1, with TRBD2 identical over 10 bases. V was pared by 0 bases and J by 6 bases, with 6 bases of the junction left unmatched. This CDR3 is 16 amino acids long. Germline CDR1 reads SGDLS; CDR2 reads YYNGEE. The CDR3 here is CASSVGSLAGANEQFF. The DNA for the CDR3 is TGTGCCAGCAGCGTAGGGTCCCTAGCGGGGGCCAATGAGCAGTTCTTC.

This clone appeared once. This rearrangement joins TRBV7-8 to TRBJ2-7, with 8 bases lining up with TRBD1. Unmatched junction bases numbered 6, after V lost 6 bases and J lost 5 bases. CDR3 length equals 13 residues. CDR1 SGHVS and CDR2 FQNEAQ come from the germline V gene. CDR3: CASSSGQANEQYF. The CDR3 DNA follows: TGTGCCAGCAGTTCGGGACAGGCCAACGAGCAGTACTTC.

This chain joins TRBV9 and TRBJ2-7; no reliable D call. The V gene's germline CDR1 is SGDLS and CDR2 YYNGEE. The V and J ends lost 1 base and 3 bases respectively, with 8 bases between them. This CDR3 has 13 residues. CDR3: CASSVFPGYEQYF. DNA for the CDR3: TGTGCCAGCAGCGTATTCCCCGGCTACGAGCAGTACTTC.

This clone was seen more than once but under ten times. This chain links TRBV7-9 with TRBJ1-1; D is perhaps TRBD1 (6 bases). Germline V gene sequence: CDR1 SEHNR, CDR2 FQNEAQ (reference sequence). The V end lost 0 bases, the J end lost 4 bases, and 15 bases lay between the germline ends. The CDR3 is 16 amino acids. CDR3 in amino acids: CASSLAGGGRSTEAFF. The DNA for the CDR3 is TGTGCCAGCAGCTTAGCCGGCGGGGGGCGTAGCACTGAAGCTTTCTTT.

CDR3 in DNA: TGTGCCAGCAGCCCTTACAGGGGGCAGTGGAATGGCTACACCTTC. As protein: CASSPYRGQWNGYTF. This rearrangement joins TRBV14 to TRBJ1-2; TRBD1 aligns across 9 bases. Germline CDR1 is SGHDN and CDR2 is FVKESK. The CDR3 runs to 15 residues. J gave up 6 bases and V 4 bases, and 9 bases lay outside the gene matches.